In its sample, the clone carrying this TCR beta chain was seen a few times. Antigen unknown. Sampling consisted of one heparinised blood draw per donor, averaging around 100 mL. Populations obtained by sorting all exceeded 95% purity. This sample is drawn from a study of beta chain features in type 1 diabetes. Findings of the study overall: In these data, an HLA type influence on TCRB rearrangement remained unresolved. Reads derived from cDNA could over-represent cells showing high TCR expression.

The entirety of the isolated RNA underwent reverse transcription, so expressed TCRB transcripts were sequenced. Profiling relied on immunoSEQ multiplex PCR, and the TCRdb table lists in-frame clones only, not all of them. The data show around 150,000 clones, about 7% seen once. The CDR3 consists of 13 residues. After removal of 5 bases from V and 4 bases from J, the junction contained 5 bases not matched to a gene. Germline V gene lookup returns CDR1 SGHTA and CDR2 FQGNSA. J is TRBJ2-7 and V is TRBV7-2; the match to TRBD2 covers 7 bases. Sequenced input: central memory CD4+ T cells from blood. This clonotype was obtained from a woman younger than 45 in good health. The CDR3 region has the DNA TGTGCCAGCAGCCCAGCGGGAAAATACGAGCAGTACTTC. Translated: CASSPAGKYEQYF. The full variable domain, in which reference TRBV7-2 and TRBJ2-7 provide the parts outside the CDR3, is GAGVSQSPSNKVTEKGKDVELRCDPISGHTALYWYRQSLGQGLEFLIYFQGNSAPDKSGLPSDRFSAERTGGSVSTLTIQRTQQEDSAVYLCASSPAGKYEQYFGPGTRLTVT.